Shown below are 27 T cell receptor beta chains from a single sample sequenced in a study of blood T cell repertoires in COVID-19. Method: immunoSEQ multiplex PCR; TCRdb's copy keeps in-frame clones and lacks some. The sample lists hundreds of thousands of clones; roughly 79% were seen once. Sequenced: peripheral blood. The source is a woman older than 75 with COVID-19, enrolled during active disease.

This chain links TRBV10-3 with TRBJ1-2; D may be TRBD1 (6 bases). V lost 4 bases, J lost 4 bases, and 10 bases lay in between. This CDR3 spans 13 amino acids. CDR1 is ENHRY, CDR2 SYGVKD, per germline. CDR3 coding DNA: TGTGCCATCAGTGTAGGGGGGGGCTATGGCTACACCTTC. It is translated as CAISVGGGYGYTF.

This chain uses TRBV18 with TRBJ1-5, with no clear D. Trimming shortened V by 1 base and J by 6 bases, and 10 bases separated the two germline ends. CDR1 KGHSH and CDR2 LQKENI come from the germline V gene. This CDR3 has 14 amino acids. The CDR3 DNA follows: TGTGCCAGCTCACCACAGGCGGAGGGTCAGCCCCAGCATTTT. Translated, it gives CASSPQAEGQPQHF.

The genes are TRBV10-2 and TRBJ2-5; 10 bases align to TRBD2. The CDR3 runs to 14 residues. CDR1 and CDR2 (germline): WSHSY, SAAADI. V lost 6 bases and J lost 4; bases outside the gene matches: 5. CDR3 residues: CASRESGRGETQYF. The DNA of the CDR3 is TGCGCCAGCAGGGAAAGCGGGAGGGGAGAGACCCAGTACTTC.

The rearrangement uses TRBV5-1 and TRBJ2-5, with TRBD1 as a possible D gene (6 bases). This CDR3 contains 14 residues. Per the germline V gene, CDR1 is SGHRS and CDR2 is YFSETQ. V was trimmed by 2 bases and J by 3 bases, leaving 11 bases between them. CDR3 protein: CASSFWDTKETQYF. The CDR3 bases are TGCGCCAGCAGCTTTTGGGACACCAAAGAGACCCAGTACTTC.

CDR3 nucleotide sequence: TGCAGCGTTAGACTTTACGGGACAGGAACACTAGCGGGGGTTATTGAGCAGTTCTTC. Protein: CSVRLYGTGTLAGVIEQFF. The V gene is TRBV29-1, the J gene TRBJ2-1, with TRBD2 identical over 11 bases. V lost 5 bases, J lost 9 bases, and 24 bases stayed unmatched. The length of the CDR3 is 19 residues. CDR1 is SQVTM and CDR2 is ANQGSEA in the germline V gene.

This clone has just a few counts. The rearrangement uses TRBV6-5 and TRBJ1-1, with D maybe TRBD1 (6 bases). The CDR3 length is 13 residues. From germline, CDR1 is MNHEY and CDR2 SVGAGI. V lost 4 bases to trimming and J lost 1 base, with 7 bases between them. This CDR3 reads CASSFRGNTEAFF. DNA of the CDR3: TGTGCCAGCAGTTTCAGGGGGAACACTGAAGCTTTCTTT.

This chain connects TRBV25-1 to TRBJ1-5; unclear D gene. Per the germline V gene, CDR1 is MGHDK and CDR2 is SYGVNS. The CDR3 totals 14 residues. Deletions cut 7 bases from V and 1 base from J, with 11 bases between. The CDR3 loop is CASKQNKSNQPQHF. DNA for the CDR3: TGTGCCAGCAAACAGAATAAAAGCAATCAGCCCCAGCATTTT.

The rearrangement links TRBV7-2 to TRBJ1-6; no clear D. This CDR3 spans 14 amino acids. The germline gives CDR1 SGHTA, CDR2 FQGNSA. V was shortened by 2 bases and J by 5 bases, with 7 bases between the two germline ends. The CDR3 DNA follows: TGTGCCAGCAGCTTATTACAAAATAATTCACCCCTCCACTTT. Protein product: CASSLLQNNSPLHF.

Remarks on this clone: One junction end disagrees with the germline gene, perhaps due to a read error. The chain is built from TRBV5-6 and TRBJ1-2; weak D call: TRBD1 (5 bases). Per the germline V gene, CDR1 is SGHDT and CDR2 is YYEEEE. The CDR3 sequence is 11 residues long. The CDR3 loop is CASSLGRDSFF. The DNA of the CDR3 is TGTGCCAGCAGCTTGGGCCGGGACTCATTCTTC.

This chain links TRBV19 with TRBJ2-2; TRBD2 matches at 7 bases. J was trimmed by 7 bases and V by 3 bases; bases with no gene match: 5. CDR3 size: 14 residues. Germline CDR1 is LNHDA and CDR2 is SQIVND (reference sequence). DNA for the CDR3: TGTGCCAGTAGTATGGGGGGGTCGGGCGGGGAGCTGTTTTTT. This translates into CASSMGGSGGELFF. Variable domain in full (rest from reference TRBV19 and TRBJ2-2): DGGITQSPKYLFRKEGQNVTLSCEQNLNHDAMYWYRQDPGQGLRLIYYSQIVNDFQKGDIAEGYSVSREKKESFPLTVTSAQKNPTAFYLCASSMGGSGGELFFGEGSRLTVL.

DNA for the CDR3: TGTGCCAGCAGCTTGGGTGGGGGAGGCACTGAAGCTTTCTTT. Translating it yields CASSLGGGGTEAFF. The genes are TRBV5-4 and TRBJ1-1; maybe TRBD1 (5 bases). This CDR3 contains 14 residues. Looked up from germline, CDR1 is SGHNT and CDR2 is YYREEE (reference sequence). V was pared by 0 bases and J by 4 bases, with 10 bases between.

The rearrangement uses TRBV7-2 and TRBJ2-1, with D uncertain. Germline CDR1 is SGHTA and CDR2 is FQGNSA. There are 15 residues in the CDR3. V was pared by 1 base and J by 4 bases, with 11 bases between. CDR3 region: CASSLDSPYYNEQFF. The CDR3 coding sequence is TGTGCCAGCAGCTTAGACTCCCCCTATTACAATGAGCAGTTCTTC.

This clone was counted once. The chain couples TRBV5-6 to TRBJ2-4; TRBD2 agrees at 8 bases. Germline assignment: CDR1 SGHDT and CDR2 YYEEEE. Trimming removed 5 bases from V and 0 bases from J; junction bases left unmatched: 16. The CDR3 loop spans 19 amino acids. The CDR3 region has the DNA TGTGCCAGCAGACCCTTCCGAGCGGGAGTGCCTCTAGCCAAAAACATTCAGTACTTC. This sequence encodes CASRPFRAGVPLAKNIQYF.

This chain links TRBV19 with TRBJ1-6; 8 positions match TRBD1. The CDR3 sequence is 16 residues long. The V and J ends lost 3 bases and 6 bases, in that order; junction bases with no gene match: 7. Germline CDR1 is LNHDA and CDR2 is SQIVND (reference sequence). CDR3 loop: CASSMKRTGSNSPLHF. CDR3 DNA sequence: TGTGCCAGTAGTATGAAGCGGACAGGGTCTAATTCACCCCTCCACTTT.

The V and J genes are TRBV3-1 (or the pseudogene TRBV3-2) and TRBJ1-1; D remains unclear. The CDR3 covers 14 residues. The germline gives CDR1 LGHDT, CDR2 YNNKEL (reference sequence). The germline V and J ends were trimmed by 0 bases and 5 bases, with 10 bases remaining between them. The CDR3 protein is CASSQEGWRTEAFF. As DNA, the CDR3 is TGTGCCAGCAGCCAAGAAGGCTGGAGGACTGAAGCTTTCTTT.

This sequence joins TRBV7-2 and TRBJ2-1, with TRBD2 matching over 7 bases. Germline CDR1 is SGHTA and CDR2 is FQGNSA. Trimming cost V 4 bases and J 6 bases; bases outside gene matches: 6. The CDR3 contains 14 residues. CDR3 protein: CASSSGSGANEQFF. DNA for the CDR3: TGTGCCAGCAGCTCTGGCAGCGGGGCCAATGAGCAGTTCTTC.

This clone was picked up one time. The chain couples TRBV4-3 to TRBJ2-7; 7 positions match TRBD1. The CDR3 is made up of 15 amino acids. Trimming at V came to 3 bases and at J to 1 base, leaving 6 bases not matched to a gene. Germline V CDR1 and CDR2: LGHNA, YSLEER. Here the CDR3 reads CASSQVTGASYEQYF. CDR3 bases: TGCGCCAGCAGCCAGGTAACAGGGGCTTCCTACGAGCAGTACTTC.

The chain employs TRBV3-1 (or the pseudogene TRBV3-2) and TRBJ1-6; unclear D gene. Germline CDR1 reads LGHDT; CDR2 reads YNNKEL (reference sequence). This CDR3 has 14 amino acids. Trimming removed 5 bases from V and 0 bases from J, with 5 bases in between. The CDR3, as DNA: TGTGCCAGCAGCGAGAGCTCCTATAATTCACCCCTCCACTTT. Its translation is CASSESSYNSPLHF.

This clone was found a few times. This chain's CDR3 is CASSSSRPNRNTIYF. The DNA of the CDR3 is TGTGCCAGCAGCTCCAGTCGCCCGAACAGAAACACCATATATTTT. The chain couples TRBV7-9 to TRBJ1-3; D is undetermined. With 4 bases removed from V and 5 bases from J, the gap between germline ends came to 15 bases. The germline V gene has CDR1 SEHNR and CDR2 FQNEAQ (reference sequence). The CDR3 is 15 amino acids.

This clone was seen more than once but under ten times. The rearrangement joins TRBV28 to TRBJ2-3, with D uncertain. V was clipped by 2 bases and J by 6 bases, with 12 bases between them. The germline CDR1 and CDR2 sequences are MDHEN and SYDVKM. The CDR3 runs 14 residues. The CDR3 bases are TGTGCCAGCAGTTTACGGCAGGTCTCGGATACGCAGTATTTT. Translated: CASSLRQVSDTQYF.

This clone appeared a few times. J is TRBJ2-1 and V is TRBV30; 9 nucleotides line up with TRBD1. With 0 bases clipped from V and 9 bases from J, the junction kept 12 bases outside the gene matches. The CDR3 sequence is 16 residues long. Germline V lookup: CDR1 GTSNPN, CDR2 SVGIG (reference sequence). In DNA, the CDR3 is TGTGCCTGGAGTGTACGCGTGGGGAACAGGGGGCTTGAGCAGTTCTTC. This sequence encodes CAWSVRVGNRGLEQFF.

This clone was observed a single time. V is TRBV7-2 and J is TRBJ1-1, with D perhaps matching TRBD1 (6 bases). This CDR3 has 16 amino acids. V lost 8 bases and J lost 0, with 19 bases in between. Germline values: CDR1 SGHTA, CDR2 FQGNSA. The CDR3 DNA reads TGTGCCAGCGGAGGGCAGGCGGGGGACATGAACACTGAAGCTTTCTTT. Translating gives CASGGQAGDMNTEAFF.

This chain uses TRBV29-1 with TRBJ1-1; 8 bases map to TRBD1. This CDR3 is 13 amino acids long. Germline CDR1 is SQVTM and CDR2 is ANQGSEA. J lost 3 bases, V lost 4 bases, and 4 bases had no gene match. This chain's CDR3 is CSVARGRDTEAFF. The CDR3 region has the DNA TGCAGCGTTGCCAGGGGGCGAGACACTGAAGCTTTCTTT.

This chain uses TRBV19 with TRBJ1-6, with TRBD1 identical over 7 bases. The CDR3 is 16 amino acids. Losses at the gene ends were 7 bases for V and 7 bases for J; bases not matched to a gene: 13. Germline assignment: CDR1 LNHDA and CDR2 SQIVND (reference sequence). CDR3 nucleotide sequence: TGTGCCAGTATGACTCGGGACAGTGCCCGAAATTCACCCCTCCACTTT. Translating gives CASMTRDSARNSPLHF.

The chain carries TRBV30 and TRBJ1-4; 9 nucleotides agree with TRBD1. With 5 bases clipped from V and 6 bases from J, the junction kept 10 bases outside the gene matches. Germline CDR1 and CDR2: GTSNPN and SVGIG (reference sequence). The CDR3 runs 15 residues. For the CDR3, the DNA is TGTGCCTGGGGGCTTAAGGGGGACAGGGATGAAAAACTGTTTTTT. Translating it yields CAWGLKGDRDEKLFF.

This chain joins TRBV5-6 and TRBJ1-2, with D maybe TRBD1 (5 bases). Germline V gene data show CDR1 as SGHDT and CDR2 as YYEEEE. The V gene lost 4 bases and the J gene lost 4 bases, with 17 bases spanning the gap. The CDR3 has 15 amino acids. The CDR3 DNA reads TGTGCCAGCAGCCCTGAGGGGTCGGGGGTCTATGGCTACACCTTC. The encoded protein is CASSPEGSGVYGYTF.

This chain uses TRBV29-1 with TRBJ2-3, with a weak D call TRBD2 (6 bases). The CDR3 runs 13 residues. Germline assignment: CDR1 SQVTM and CDR2 ANQGSEA. V was shortened by 7 bases and J by 10 bases, with 21 bases between the two germline ends. Written as DNA, the CDR3 is TGCAGCGGAGGGCCTCTGAGTGGGGAGGCGCAGTATTTT. Amino acid sequence: CSGGPLSGEAQYF.